The present T cell receptor (beta chain) was sequenced within a study of glioma-infiltrating T cells. About the research overall: Blood libraries targeted roughly 4.5- to 10-fold coverage of roughly 1 million T cells. Study results and caveats: Shared blood CDR3 signature motifs marked patients with low tissue-blood divergence.

To note about this clonotype: No antigen is known for it.

The CDR3 is made up of 16 amino acids. The V and J ends lost 0 bases and 5 bases respectively, with 17 bases between them. The germline gives CDR1 MGHRA, CDR2 YSYEKL. Amplification of TCR alpha and beta CDR3 regions from RNA used iRepertoire nested multiplex PCR. Using its own MiXCR run on the multiplex PCR reads, TCRdb lists one record per CDR3 protein. The sample has fewer than 500,000 distinct CDR3 sequences; 41% are singletons. V gene TRBV4-1 combines with J gene TRBJ2-7; D might be TRBD2 (6 bases). What was sequenced was glioma tissue, nonneoplastic brain tissue, or PBMCs (not recorded which). The origin of this receptor is a human donor with low-grade glioma or glioblastoma, undergoing nonglioma brain surgery, or in good health (not recorded which). Written as DNA, the CDR3 is TGCGCCAGCAGCCAAGATTCCTTGCGGGGATCCAACGAGCAGTACTTC. Translating gives CASSQDSLRGSNEQYF.